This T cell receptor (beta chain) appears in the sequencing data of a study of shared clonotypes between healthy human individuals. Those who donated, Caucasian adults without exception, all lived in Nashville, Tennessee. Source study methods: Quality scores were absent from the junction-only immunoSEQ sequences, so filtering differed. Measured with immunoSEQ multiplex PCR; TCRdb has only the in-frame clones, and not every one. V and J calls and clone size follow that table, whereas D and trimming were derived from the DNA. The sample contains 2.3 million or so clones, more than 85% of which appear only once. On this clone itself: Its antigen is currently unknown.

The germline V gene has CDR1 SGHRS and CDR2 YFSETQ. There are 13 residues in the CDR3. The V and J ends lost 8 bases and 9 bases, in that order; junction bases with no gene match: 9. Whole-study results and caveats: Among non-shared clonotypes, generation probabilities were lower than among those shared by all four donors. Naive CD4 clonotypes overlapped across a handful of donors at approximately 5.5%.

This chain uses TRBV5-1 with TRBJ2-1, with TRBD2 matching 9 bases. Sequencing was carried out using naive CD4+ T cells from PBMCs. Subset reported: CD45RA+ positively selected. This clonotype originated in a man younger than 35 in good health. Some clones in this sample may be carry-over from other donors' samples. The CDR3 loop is CASRSAGGFEQFF. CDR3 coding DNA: TGCGCCAGTCGTTCGGCGGGAGGGTTTGAGCAGTTCTTC.